The subject of this entry is one T cell receptor (beta chain). Its antigen is undetermined. These data belong to a study of OX40 agonist ivuxolimab in advanced cancers. The overall study: Patients in dose escalation had liver, melanoma, kidney or head and neck cancers.

Overall study results and limits: Also showing low normalized T-cell clonal expansion were some of the nonresponders.

Profiled with immunoSEQ multiplex PCR; TCRdb holds only in-frame clones, not every one. The sample consists of roughly 48,000 clones, approximately 84% of them appearing once. V dropped 2 bases and J dropped 3 bases, with 8 bases sitting between them. Germline CDR1 SGHKS, CDR2 YYEKEE (reference sequence). The CDR3 spans 13 residues. The specimen comprised CD4+ or CD8+ T cells sorted from blood, sampled in a trial of the OX40 agonist ivuxolimab. The genes are TRBV5-5 and TRBJ1-2; D gene unclear. The sequence was obtained from an adult with an advanced solid tumor such as melanoma, head and neck, liver or kidney cancer. CDR3 amino acids: CASSFTSYYGYTF. The CDR3 DNA sequence: TGTGCCAGCAGCTTTACCTCATACTATGGCTACACCTTC.